The 21 T cell receptor beta chains below come from one sample, sequenced in a study of blood T cell repertoires in COVID-19. TCRdb's copy holds only in-frame clones and misses some; the assay was immunoSEQ multiplex PCR. The top ten clones hold approximately 9.8% of a sample with 150,000 to 200,000 clones, approximately 85% of them seen once. Sample: peripheral blood. Receptor source: a woman aged 80 or over with acute or convalescent COVID-19.

This chain connects TRBV30 to TRBJ1-4; 10 bases are shared with TRBD1. CDR3 size: 15 residues. Germline CDR1 and CDR2: GTSNPN and SVGIG (reference sequence). The junction had 13 bases not matched to a gene; V was cut back by 8 bases and J by 7 bases. The CDR3, as DNA: TGTGCCGGAGGGACAGGGGCAACCAGGGGTGAAAAACTGTTTTTT. This encodes CAGGTGATRGEKLFF.

The chain employs TRBV19 and TRBJ1-2, with 7 bases that match TRBD1. The CDR3 spans 18 residues. With 0 bases clipped from V and 5 bases from J, the junction kept 15 bases outside the gene matches. The V gene's germline CDR1 is LNHDA and CDR2 SQIVND (reference sequence). As DNA, the CDR3 is TGTGCCAGTAGTATAGATGTCGGGACAGTCCTCCTTGATTATGGCTACACCTTC. Translated: CASSIDVGTVLLDYGYTF.

This rearrangement joins TRBV5-1 to TRBJ2-5; TRBD1 matches 10 bases. With 1 base clipped from V and 4 bases from J, the junction kept 4 bases outside the gene matches. The CDR3 loop spans 15 amino acids. The germline gives CDR1 SGHRS, CDR2 YFSETQ. CDR3 loop: CASSLRQGAGETQYF. The CDR3 bases are TGCGCCAGCAGCTTGCGACAGGGGGCTGGAGAGACCCAGTACTTC.

The rearrangement uses TRBV12-3 or TRBV12-4 and TRBJ2-1; the D is unclear. V shed 6 bases and J shed 7 bases, with 13 bases lying between them. This CDR3 has 13 residues. CDR3 region: CASREAVRNEQFF. CDR3 nucleotides: TGTGCCAGCAGAGAGGCAGTGAGGAATGAGCAGTTCTTC.

The chain joins TRBV19 to TRBJ2-1, with TRBD2 identical over 11 bases. The junction had 3 bases not matched to a gene; V was cut back by 3 bases and J by 5 bases. Germline CDR1 reads LNHDA; CDR2 reads SQIVND (reference sequence). This CDR3 contains 15 residues. The CDR3 here is CASSITSGRHNEQFF. As DNA, the CDR3 is TGTGCCAGTAGTATTACTAGCGGGAGACACAATGAGCAGTTCTTC.

This sequence joins TRBV9 and TRBJ1-3; maybe TRBD1 (5 bases). The germline V gene encodes CDR1 SGDLS and CDR2 YYNGEE. Trimming removed 0 bases from V and 0 bases from J, with 10 bases in between. This CDR3 region has 16 residues. The CDR3 spells CASSVASGLSGNTIYF. The CDR3 DNA sequence: TGTGCCAGCAGCGTAGCTTCAGGGCTCTCTGGAAACACCATATATTTT.

The chain recombines TRBV11-2 with TRBJ2-2; perhaps TRBD1 as D (5 bases). Trimming pared 5 bases from V and 5 bases from J, leaving 18 bases between. CDR3 length equals 16 residues. CDR1 is SGHAT and CDR2 is FQNNGV in the germline V gene. CDR3 bases: TGTGCCAGCAGCCAAAGAATAGGGGTTGGGACCGGGGAGCTGTTTTTT. Translation: CASSQRIGVGTGELFF.

The chain carries TRBV29-1 and TRBJ1-1; the D gene is possibly TRBD1 (6 bases). This CDR3 spans 13 amino acids. The V end lost 3 bases, the J end lost 10 bases, and 18 bases lay between the germline ends. Germline CDR1 SQVTM, CDR2 ANQGSEA. CDR3 bases: TGCAGCGTTGATCCCTCCCCAGGGGAGGGAGCTTTCTTT. This sequence encodes CSVDPSPGEGAFF.

V gene TRBV3-1 (or the pseudogene TRBV3-2) combines with J gene TRBJ1-1, with a tentative D call TRBD1 (5 bases). Germline V gene data show CDR1 as LGHDT and CDR2 as YNNKEL (reference sequence). This CDR3 spans 12 amino acids. The V gene lost 10 bases and the J gene lost 1 base, with 10 bases spanning the gap. The CDR3 loop reads CATTTGNTEAFF. Written as DNA, the CDR3 is TGTGCCACCACAACAGGGAACACTGAAGCTTTCTTT.

The J gene is TRBJ2-7, the V gene TRBV15; D perhaps matches TRBD1 (6 bases). V was pared by 5 bases and J by 0 bases, with 14 bases between. This CDR3 comprises 15 residues. Germline CDR1 is LNHNV and CDR2 is YYDKDF (reference sequence). The CDR3: CATSLPRTASYEQYF. The CDR3 DNA reads as TGTGCCACCAGCTTACCTCGGACAGCCTCCTACGAGCAGTACTTC.

This sequence joins TRBV6-6 and TRBJ1-2, with D possibly being TRBD1 (5 bases). The V gene lost 2 bases and the J gene lost 3 bases, with 13 bases spanning the gap. Germline CDR1 is MNHNY and CDR2 is SVGAGI (reference sequence). The CDR3 is 15 amino acids. DNA of the CDR3: TGTGCCAGCAGTTACAACCCGGACACCTACTATGGCTACACCTTC. It translates to CASSYNPDTYYGYTF.

V and J are TRBV29-1 and TRBJ1-5; 8 nucleotides align to TRBD1. Germline V gene data show CDR1 as SQVTM and CDR2 as ANQGSEA. The V gene end was trimmed by 6 bases and the J gene end by 1 base; junction bases not matched to a gene: 8. The CDR3 contains 15 residues. The CDR3 region has the DNA TGCAGCGTACAACTAGGGACAGGAAGCAATCAGCCCCAGCATTTT. It translates to CSVQLGTGSNQPQHF.

This chain connects TRBV6-5 to TRBJ1-5; TRBD1 might be the D (6 bases). The length of the CDR3 is 14 residues. Per the germline V gene, CDR1 is MNHEY and CDR2 is SVGAGI. V was clipped by 5 bases and J by 4 bases, with 12 bases between them. The CDR3 is CASSNLGGNQPQHF. CDR3 in DNA: TGTGCCAGCAGTAACCTAGGGGGAAATCAGCCCCAGCATTTT.

CDR3 coding DNA: TGTGCCAGCAGCTTCACAGGGGGCACTGAAGCTTTCTTT. It yields the protein CASSFTGGTEAFF. The rearrangement links TRBV5-4 to TRBJ1-1, with 8 bases lining up with TRBD1. Germline CDR1 and CDR2: SGHNT and YYREEE (reference sequence). J gave up 4 bases and V 2 bases, and 1 base lay outside the gene matches. CDR3 size: 13 residues.

DNA for the CDR3: TGTGCCAGCAGCGTAGGCCCTGCAGATCAGCCCCAGCATTTT. Protein: CASSVGPADQPQHF. The chain recombines TRBV9 with TRBJ1-5, with no clear D. V dropped 0 bases and J dropped 5 bases, with 9 bases sitting between them. Germline V lookup: CDR1 SGDLS, CDR2 YYNGEE. The CDR3 consists of 14 residues. The complete variable domain, with remaining parts taken from reference TRBV9 and TRBJ1-5, reads DSGVTQTPKHLITATGQRVTLRCSPRSGDLSVYWYQQSLDQGLQFLIQYYNGEERAKGNILERFSAQQFPDLHSELNLSSLELGDSALYFCASSVGPADQPQHFGDGTRLSIL.

This chain connects TRBV5-4 to TRBJ2-3, with 8 bases identical to TRBD2. V lost 4 bases, J lost 2 bases, and 6 bases stayed unmatched. The germline V gene encodes CDR1 SGHNT and CDR2 YYREEE (reference sequence). This CDR3 contains 15 residues. The CDR3 coding sequence is TGTGCCAGCAGCCCTAGCGGGCGTTTCACAGATACGCAGTATTTT. It yields the protein CASSPSGRFTDTQYF.

The chain is built from TRBV7-2 and TRBJ2-7; D call uncertain. The V end lost 3 bases, the J end lost 0 bases, and 6 bases lay between the germline ends. Germline values: CDR1 SGHTA, CDR2 FQGNSA. There are 13 residues in the CDR3. The CDR3 DNA is TGTGCCAGCAGCTTTCAAAACTCCTACGAGCAGTACTTC. Translating gives CASSFQNSYEQYF.

This chain uses TRBV19 with TRBJ2-5, with 11 bases aligning to TRBD1. The V gene's germline CDR1 is LNHDA and CDR2 SQIVND (reference sequence). The length of the CDR3 is 14 residues. The trim removed 10 bases at V and 4 bases at J, leaving 8 bases unmatched. CDR3 region: CAITWTGGLETQYF. In DNA, the CDR3 is TGTGCCATAACTTGGACAGGGGGCTTAGAGACCCAGTACTTC.

The chain links TRBV10-2 to TRBJ1-2; the match to TRBD1 covers 9 bases. The J segment lost 8 bases and the V segment lost 6 bases, leaving 4 bases of the junction unmatched. Per germline, CDR1 WSHSY and CDR2 SAAADI. The CDR3 contains 12 residues. The CDR3 spells CASSPGTGGYTF. In DNA form, the CDR3 reads TGCGCCAGCAGCCCCGGGACAGGGGGCTACACCTTC.

This clone showed up just once. V is TRBV5-1 and J is TRBJ1-2, with 7 bases lining up with TRBD1. Germline assignment: CDR1 SGHRS and CDR2 YFSETQ. V lost 3 bases and J lost 2; bases outside the gene matches: 4. This CDR3 contains 14 residues. The CDR3 reads CASSSPGQNYGYTF. In DNA form, the CDR3 reads TGCGCCAGCAGCTCGCCGGGACAGAACTATGGCTACACCTTC.

The V and J genes are TRBV16 and TRBJ2-7, with TRBD1 matching 7 bases. The CDR3 sequence is 15 residues long. J gave up 3 bases and V 6 bases, and 11 bases lay outside the gene matches. The V gene's germline CDR1 is KGHSY and CDR2 FQNENV. The CDR3 DNA reads as TGTGCCAGCAGTCACGACAGGGCCAATGTCTACGAGCAGTACTTC. Translating gives CASSHDRANVYEQYF. The full variable domain, with the rest looked up from reference TRBV16 and TRBJ2-7, is GEEVAQTPKHLVRGEGQKAKLYCAPIKGHSYVFWYQQVLKNEFKFLISFQNENVFDETGMPKERFSAKCLPNSPCSLEIQATKLEDSAVYFCASSHDRANVYEQYFGPGTRLTVT.